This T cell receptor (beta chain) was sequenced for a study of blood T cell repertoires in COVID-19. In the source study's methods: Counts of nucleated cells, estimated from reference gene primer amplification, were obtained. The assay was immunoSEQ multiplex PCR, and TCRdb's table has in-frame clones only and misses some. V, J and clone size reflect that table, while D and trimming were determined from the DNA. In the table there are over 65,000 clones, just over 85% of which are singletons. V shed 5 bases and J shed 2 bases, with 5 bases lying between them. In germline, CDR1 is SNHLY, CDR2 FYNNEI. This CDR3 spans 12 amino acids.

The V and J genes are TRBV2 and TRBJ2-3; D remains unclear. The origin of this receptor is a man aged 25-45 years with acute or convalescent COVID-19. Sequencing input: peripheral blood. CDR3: CASSFHTDTQYF. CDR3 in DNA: TGTGCCAGCAGTTTCCACACAGATACGCAGTATTTT.